These 9 T cell receptor beta chains share one sample of origin, sequenced in a study of OX40 agonist ivuxolimab in advanced cancers. Repertoires were generated with immunoSEQ multiplex PCR, while TCRdb's copy carries only in-frame clones and drops some. Among about 45,000 clones listed, about nine tenths were seen once. The sample consisted of CD4+ or CD8+ T cells sorted from blood, taken in a trial of the OX40 agonist ivuxolimab. The receptors come from an adult with an advanced solid tumor such as melanoma, head and neck, liver or kidney cancer.

J is TRBJ1-1 and V is TRBV5-1, with D unresolved. Germline V gene lookup returns CDR1 SGHRS and CDR2 YFSETQ. CDR3 length equals 13 residues. V was clipped by 1 base and J by 0 bases, with 4 bases between them. This CDR3 is CASSLLMNTEAFF. CDR3 nucleotides: TGCGCCAGCAGCTTGTTGATGAACACTGAAGCTTTCTTT.

This chain connects TRBV7-8 to TRBJ1-4; D is uncertain. Looked up from germline, CDR1 is SGHVS and CDR2 is FQNEAQ. The CDR3 has 17 residues. V lost 5 bases and J lost 0, with 16 bases in between. The DNA for the CDR3 is TGTGCCAGCAGCCGGGTCGTACCTACCGCAACTAATGAAAAACTGTTTTTT. Encoded protein: CASSRVVPTATNEKLFF.

V and J are TRBV28 and TRBJ2-3; 7 bases align to TRBD2. This CDR3 is built from 14 residues. Germline CDR1 reads MDHEN; CDR2 reads SYDVKM. V shed 6 bases, J shed 0 bases, and the junction held 3 bases outside the gene matches. CDR3 sequence (DNA): TGTGCCAGCAGAGCGGGGCCCAGCACAGATACGCAGTATTTT. Translated, it gives CASRAGPSTDTQYF.

This sequence joins TRBV7-8 and TRBJ2-7, with a possible D match to TRBD2 (6 bases). This CDR3 has 17 amino acids. V was cut by 1 base and J by 2 bases, with 18 bases left in between. Germline V gene sequence: CDR1 SGHVS, CDR2 FQNEAQ. CDR3 DNA: TGTGCCAGCAGCTTAGGGAGTTTTCGGGACTCAACCTACGAGCAGTACTTC. Translated: CASSLGSFRDSTYEQYF.

This rearrangement joins TRBV9 to TRBJ2-7; 11 nucleotides match TRBD2. The CDR3 runs to 14 residues. Germline-derived CDR1 and CDR2 are SGDLS and YYNGEE. Trimming removed 2 bases from V and 6 bases from J; junction bases left unmatched: 4. The CDR3 region has the DNA TGTGCCAGCAGCGTCGGGACTAGCGGCGGCGAGCAGTACTTC. Its translation: CASSVGTSGGEQYF.

This chain links TRBV7-9 with TRBJ2-2, with TRBD2 as a possible D gene (6 bases). The V gene's germline CDR1 is SEHNR and CDR2 FQNEAQ (reference sequence). The CDR3 contains 12 residues. V gave up 8 bases and J gave up 6 bases, with 10 bases separating them. DNA of the CDR3: TGTGCCAGCCAACTAGCAGCCGGGGAGCTGTTTTTT. Its protein product is CASQLAAGELFF.

V is TRBV5-1 and J is TRBJ2-5, with D tentatively TRBD1 or TRBD2 (5 bases each). Germline CDR1 SGHRS, CDR2 YFSETQ. There are 14 residues in the CDR3. Trimming left V 0 bases short and J 7 bases short, with 13 bases between. The CDR3 protein is CASSLGQGEGTQYF. The CDR3 DNA reads TGCGCCAGCAGCTTGGGTCAGGGTGAGGGGACCCAGTACTTC. The entire variable domain, with the rest obtained from reference TRBV5-1 and TRBJ2-5, is as follows: KAGVTQTPRYLIKTRGQQVTLSCSPISGHRSVSWYQQTPGQGLQFLFEYFSETQRNKGNFPGRFSGRQFSNSRSEMNVSTLELGDSALYLCASSLGQGEGTQYFGPGTRLLVL.

V usage is TRBV5-4 and J usage is TRBJ2-7, with no clear D. Per the germline V gene, CDR1 is SGHNT and CDR2 is YYREEE (reference sequence). V was trimmed by 0 bases and J by 3 bases, leaving 13 bases between them. The CDR3 extends over 15 amino acids. CDR3 sequence (DNA): TGTGCCAGCAGCTTGGACCTAGGGCAGGACTACGAGCAGTACTTC. The encoded protein is CASSLDLGQDYEQYF.

The chain links TRBV28 to TRBJ1-1; D unclear. The CDR3 consists of 14 residues. V lost 8 bases to trimming and J lost 4 bases, with 17 bases between them. CDR1 is MDHEN and CDR2 is SYDVKM in the germline V gene. The CDR3 loop is CASEVESSGTEAFF. Here the CDR3 DNA reads TGTGCCAGCGAGGTTGAGAGCTCGGGCACTGAAGCTTTCTTT. Drawing the rest from reference TRBV28 and TRBJ1-1, the complete variable domain is DVKVTQSSRYLVKRTGEKVFLECVQDMDHENMFWYRQDPGLGLRLIYFSYDVKMKEKGDIPEGYSVSREKKERFSLILESASTNQTSMYLCASEVESSGTEAFFGQGTRLTVV.